This TCR beta chain was profiled in a study of T cells in Graves' hyperthyroidism and ophthalmopathy. Overall study findings and caveats: A model of 13 V-J pairs discriminated ophthalmopathy from stable hyperthyroidism. Blood also held most thyroid clonotypes expanded beyond 0.001.

TCR beta CDR3 regions were amplified from RNA transcripts. A first-round RT-PCR of the TCR CDR3 used the HTBI primer set. From the multiplex PCR reads, TCRdb called clonotypes with MiXCR, one entry per CDR3 protein. The table records about 400,000 distinct CDR3 sequences, about 15% of them present only once. The CDR3 is 15 amino acids. From germline, CDR1 is MNHNS and CDR2 SASEGT. The J segment lost 4 bases and the V segment lost 4 bases, leaving 9 bases of the junction unmatched. This clonotype was observed a handful of times. No antigen is known for it. Exclusion of patients followed from uncontrolled infection, other autoimmune disease, pregnancy or lactation. Sampled blood dates from first hyperthyroidism diagnosis, and it precedes any ophthalmopathy symptoms.

The chain joins TRBV6-1 to TRBJ2-7; 8 bases line up with TRBD2. Sequencing was carried out using blood. The TCR comes from a woman between 18 and 29 years old with Graves' hyperthyroidism that later progressed to Graves' ophthalmopathy. CDR3 sequence (DNA): TGTGCCAGCAGTGGGGGTGCGGGAGGAGAGTACGAGCAGTACTTC. The encoded protein is CASSGGAGGEYEQYF.